This TCR beta chain was observed in a study of CD8 T cells in ankylosing spondylitis. TCRdb passed the 5' RACE reads through MiXCR, listing each CDR3 protein once. The table includes about 130,000 distinct CDR3 sequences, 12% to 15% detected once. This clonotype was found once. A much larger clone differs by one base, so this may be a read error. No conserved phenylalanine or tryptophan is present at the end of the CDR3, so a read error is the likely explanation. In germline, CDR1 is WSHSY, CDR2 SAAADI. The CDR3 runs to 14 residues. Trimming removed 8 bases from V and 6 bases from J; junction bases left unmatched: 8.

The origin of this receptor is a female donor with ankylosing spondylitis or in good health (not recorded which). The V gene is TRBV10-2, the J gene TRBJ1-4, with 8 positions matching TRBD1. Sample: blood, either unsorted or a sorted T cell fraction (not recorded which). The CDR3 loop reads CASARTGRDEKLFL. DNA of the CDR3: TGCGCCAGCGCCAGGACAGGGCGGGATGAAAAACTGTTTTTG.